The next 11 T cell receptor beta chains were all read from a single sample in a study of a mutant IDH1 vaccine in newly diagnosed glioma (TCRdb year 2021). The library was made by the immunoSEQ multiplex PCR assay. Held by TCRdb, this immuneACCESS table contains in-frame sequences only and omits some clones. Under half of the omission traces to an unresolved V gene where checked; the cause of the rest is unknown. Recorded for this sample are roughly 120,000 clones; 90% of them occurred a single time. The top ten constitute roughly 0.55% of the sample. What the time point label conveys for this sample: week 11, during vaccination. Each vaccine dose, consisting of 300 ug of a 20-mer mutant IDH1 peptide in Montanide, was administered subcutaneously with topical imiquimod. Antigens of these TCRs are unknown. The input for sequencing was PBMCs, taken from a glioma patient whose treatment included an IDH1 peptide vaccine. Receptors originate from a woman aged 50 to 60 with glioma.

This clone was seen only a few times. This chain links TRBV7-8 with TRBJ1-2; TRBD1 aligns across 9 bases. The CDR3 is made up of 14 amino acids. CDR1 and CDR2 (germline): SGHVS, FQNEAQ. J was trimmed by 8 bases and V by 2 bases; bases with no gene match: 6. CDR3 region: CASSLSGQGNGYTF. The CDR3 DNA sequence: TGTGCCAGCAGCTTATCGGGACAGGGAAACGGCTACACCTTC.

The CDR3: CASEDLGSRGVVEELFF. The CDR3 DNA is TGTGCCAGCGAGGATCTAGGGTCCAGGGGTGTGGTGGAGGAGCTGTTTTTT. The chain uses TRBV2 and TRBJ2-2, with D maybe TRBD1 (6 bases). Deletions cut 8 bases from V and 10 bases from J, with 29 bases between. The CDR3 has 17 amino acids. In germline, CDR1 is SNHLY, CDR2 FYNNEI.

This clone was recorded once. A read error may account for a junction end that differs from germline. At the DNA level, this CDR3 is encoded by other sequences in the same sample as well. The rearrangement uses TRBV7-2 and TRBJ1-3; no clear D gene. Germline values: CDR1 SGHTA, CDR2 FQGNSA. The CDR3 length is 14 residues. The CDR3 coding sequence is TGTGCCAGCGGCCAGGAGTACTCTGGAAATACCATATATTTT. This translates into CASGQEYSGNTIYF.

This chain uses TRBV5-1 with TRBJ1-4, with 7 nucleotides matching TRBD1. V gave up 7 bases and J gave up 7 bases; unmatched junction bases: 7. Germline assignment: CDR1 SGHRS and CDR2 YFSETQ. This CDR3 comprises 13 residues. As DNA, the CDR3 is TGCGCCAGCGCCGGGACAGAACTTGAAAAACTGTTTTTT. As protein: CASAGTELEKLFF.

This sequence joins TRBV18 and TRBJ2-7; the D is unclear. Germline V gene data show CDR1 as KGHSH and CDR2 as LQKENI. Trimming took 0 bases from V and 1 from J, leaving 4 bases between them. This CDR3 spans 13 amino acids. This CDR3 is CASSPPGSYEQYF. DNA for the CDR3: TGTGCCAGCTCACCACCGGGTTCCTACGAGCAGTACTTC.

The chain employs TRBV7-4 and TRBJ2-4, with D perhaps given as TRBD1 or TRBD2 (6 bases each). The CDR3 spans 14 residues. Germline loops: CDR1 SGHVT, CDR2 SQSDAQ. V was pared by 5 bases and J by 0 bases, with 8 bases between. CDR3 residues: CASSGGLAKNIQYF. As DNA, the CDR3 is TGTGCCAGCAGCGGGGGGCTAGCCAAAAACATTCAGTACTTC.

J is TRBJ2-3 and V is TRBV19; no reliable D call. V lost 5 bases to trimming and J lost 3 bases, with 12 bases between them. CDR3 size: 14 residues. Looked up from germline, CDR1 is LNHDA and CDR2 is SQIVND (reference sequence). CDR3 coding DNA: TGTGCCAGTAGTCCCCCCACGAGGACAGATACGCAGTATTTT. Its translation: CASSPPTRTDTQYF.

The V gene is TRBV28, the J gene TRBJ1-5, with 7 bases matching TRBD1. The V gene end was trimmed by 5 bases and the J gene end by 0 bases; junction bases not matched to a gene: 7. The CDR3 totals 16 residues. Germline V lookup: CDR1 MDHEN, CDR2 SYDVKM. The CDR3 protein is CASSRTGLYSNQPQHF. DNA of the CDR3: TGTGCCAGCAGTAGGACAGGCCTATATAGCAATCAGCCCCAGCATTTT.

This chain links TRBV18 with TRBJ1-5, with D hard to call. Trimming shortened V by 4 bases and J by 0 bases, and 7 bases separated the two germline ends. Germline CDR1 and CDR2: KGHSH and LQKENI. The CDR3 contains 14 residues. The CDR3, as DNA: TGTGCCAGCTCACTCAGTTATAGCAATCAGCCCCAGCATTTT. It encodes CASSLSYSNQPQHF.

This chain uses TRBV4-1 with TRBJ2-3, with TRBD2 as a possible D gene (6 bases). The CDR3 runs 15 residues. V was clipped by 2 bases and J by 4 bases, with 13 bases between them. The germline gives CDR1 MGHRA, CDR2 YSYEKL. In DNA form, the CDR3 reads TGCGCCAGCAGCCAATTAGGGACTGCCGCAGATACGCAGTATTTT. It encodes CASSQLGTAADTQYF.

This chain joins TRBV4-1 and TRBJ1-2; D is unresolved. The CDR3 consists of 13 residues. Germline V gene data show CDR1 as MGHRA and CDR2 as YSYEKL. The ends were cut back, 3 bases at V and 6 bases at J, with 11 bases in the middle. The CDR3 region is CASSHPQANGYTF. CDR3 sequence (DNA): TGCGCCAGCAGCCATCCGCAGGCTAATGGCTACACCTTC.